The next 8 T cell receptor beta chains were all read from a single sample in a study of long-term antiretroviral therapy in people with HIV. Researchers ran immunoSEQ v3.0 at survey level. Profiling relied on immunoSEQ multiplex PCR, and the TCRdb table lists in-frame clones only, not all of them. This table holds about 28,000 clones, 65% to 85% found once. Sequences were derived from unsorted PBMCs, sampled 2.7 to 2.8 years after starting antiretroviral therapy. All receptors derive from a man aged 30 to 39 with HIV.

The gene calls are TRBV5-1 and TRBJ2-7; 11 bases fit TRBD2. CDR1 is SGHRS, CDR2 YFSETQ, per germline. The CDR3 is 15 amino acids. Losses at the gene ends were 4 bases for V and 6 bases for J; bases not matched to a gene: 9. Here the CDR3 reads CASSNQGLAGGEQYF. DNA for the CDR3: TGCGCCAGCAGCAATCAAGGTCTAGCGGGAGGCGAGCAGTACTTC.

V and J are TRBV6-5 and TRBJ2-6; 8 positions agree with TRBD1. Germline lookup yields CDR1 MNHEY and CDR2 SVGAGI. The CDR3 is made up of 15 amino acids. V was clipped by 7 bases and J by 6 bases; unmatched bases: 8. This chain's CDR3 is CASKRTGLVANVLTF. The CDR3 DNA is TGTGCCAGCAAGAGGACAGGGCTGGTGGCCAACGTCCTGACTTTC.

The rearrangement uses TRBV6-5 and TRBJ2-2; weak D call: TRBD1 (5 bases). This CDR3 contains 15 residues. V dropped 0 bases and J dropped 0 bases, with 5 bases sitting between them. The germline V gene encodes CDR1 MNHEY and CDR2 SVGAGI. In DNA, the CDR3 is TGTGCCAGCAGTTACTCGACAGCGAACACCGGGGAGCTGTTTTTT. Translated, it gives CASSYSTANTGELFF.

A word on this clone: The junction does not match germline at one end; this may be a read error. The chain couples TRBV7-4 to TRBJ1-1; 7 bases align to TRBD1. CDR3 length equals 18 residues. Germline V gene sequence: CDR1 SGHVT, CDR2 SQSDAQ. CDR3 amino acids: CASSTRDSLYRLNTEAFF. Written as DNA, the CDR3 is TGTGCCAGCAGCACCCGGGACAGCCTATACCGATTGAACACGGAAGCTTTCTTT.

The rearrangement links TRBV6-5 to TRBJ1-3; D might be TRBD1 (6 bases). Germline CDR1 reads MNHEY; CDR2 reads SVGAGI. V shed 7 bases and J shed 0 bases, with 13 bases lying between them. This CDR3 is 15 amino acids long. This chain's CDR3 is CASKPGHFSGNTIYF. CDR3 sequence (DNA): TGTGCCAGCAAACCGGGACATTTCTCTGGAAACACCATATATTTT.

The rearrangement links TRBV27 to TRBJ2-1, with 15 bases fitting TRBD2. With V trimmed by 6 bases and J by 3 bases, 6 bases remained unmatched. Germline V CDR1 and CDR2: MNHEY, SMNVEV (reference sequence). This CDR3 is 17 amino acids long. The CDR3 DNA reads TGTGCCAGCAGCCTAGGGACTAGCGGGAGGATCTACAATGAGCAGTTCTTC. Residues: CASSLGTSGRIYNEQFF.

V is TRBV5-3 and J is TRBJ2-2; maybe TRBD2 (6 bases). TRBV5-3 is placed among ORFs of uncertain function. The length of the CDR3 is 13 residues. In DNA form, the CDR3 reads TGTGACCCTAGCGCTACGAACACCGGGGAGCTGTTTTTT. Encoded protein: CDPSATNTGELFF.

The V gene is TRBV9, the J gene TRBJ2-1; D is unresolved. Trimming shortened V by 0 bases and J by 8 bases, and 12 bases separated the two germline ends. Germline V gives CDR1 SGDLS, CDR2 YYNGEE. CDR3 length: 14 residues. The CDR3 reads CASSVGAPWDEQFF. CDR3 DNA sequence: TGTGCCAGCAGCGTAGGGGCTCCTTGGGATGAGCAGTTCTTC.